Given below is one T cell receptor (beta chain) in context. What it binds is not known. CDR3 length: 17 amino acids. Per the germline V gene, CDR1 is SEHNR and CDR2 is FQNEAQ (reference sequence). V shed 5 bases and J 2 bases; nucleotides not matched to a gene: 11. The sample originates from a study of T cell repertoires in cytomegalovirus infection. Study as a whole: Recently identified HLA-C-restricted CMV epitopes and well-studied HLA-B-restricted CMV epitopes were used by the study. Through public TCR beta signatures, both CMV infection and matching HLA type were indicated.

TCRdb re-called the reads with MiXCR, one entry per CDR3 protein. The data contain about 700,000 distinct CDR3 sequences, roughly 33% of them singletons. Study-wide points: Dominant in the ex vivo response were TCR beta clonotypes restricted by HLA-C and specific for CMV. Summed public TCR beta family frequency identified CMV carriers bearing the relevant HLA.

The genes are TRBV7-9 and TRBJ2-3; 9 bases are shared with TRBD2. Sample: cultured PBMCs, taken from culture after CMV antigen stimulation. This TCR derives from a human donor in good health (CMV status not recorded). Some clones in this sample may be carry-over from other donors' samples. CDR3 nucleotides: TGTGCCAGCAGCCCCACACCGGGACTAGCTCCCACAGATACGCAGTATTTT. As protein: CASSPTPGLAPTDTQYF.